These T cell receptor beta chains were read from a single sample in a study of T-cell reconstitution after alpha-beta-depleted transplantation in children. TCRdb fed the PCR reads into MiXCR, producing one record per CDR3 protein. The sample carries about 400,000 distinct CDR3 sequences, 20% recorded once. The input for sequencing was PBMCs from the stem cell graft donor, taken from the stem cell graft. Receptor source: a human donor who donated a stem cell graft to a child with acute myeloid leukemia. CDR3s include the opening cysteine and the closing phenylalanine or tryptophan.

J gene | V gene | CDR3 protein
TRBJ1-1 | TRBV20-1 | CSADSREVNTEAFF
TRBJ2-1 | TRBV6-1 | CASSEGVAGPLEQFF
TRBJ2-1 | TRBV7-3 | CASSLRRVAGDRNEQFF
TRBJ2-1 | TRBV4-1 | CASSQVSGPHNEQFF
TRBJ2-2 | TRBV29-1 | CSITGTGNTGELFF
TRBJ2-1 | TRBV20-1 | CSARDWEAPDYNEQFF
TRBJ1-3 | TRBV20-1 | CSAREWGDGSGNTIYF
TRBJ2-1 | TRBV6-6 | CASSYTDSHEQFF
TRBJ2-7 | TRBV21-1 | CASSKANGQGSAFYEQYF
TRBJ2-1 | TRBV9 | CASSVPDNEQFF
TRBJ2-7 | TRBV27 | CASSLKSGVVHEQYF
TRBJ1-6 | TRBV12-3/TRBV12-4 | CASSGGLGQNSPLHF
TRBJ1-6 | TRBV5-1 | CASSLQTGDNSPLHF
TRBJ1-1 | TRBV3-1 | CASSPTHSMNTEAFF
TRBJ2-1 | TRBV9 | CASSARQSSYNEQFF
TRBJ1-6 | TRBV27 | CASTPGANSPLHF
TRBJ2-1 | TRBV20-1 | CSARLVVSSYNEQFF
TRBJ2-6 | TRBV24-1 | CATSRTGAGANVLTF
TRBJ2-1 | TRBV12-3/TRBV12-4 | CASSWGRAAGDEQFF
TRBJ2-7 | TRBV7-9 | CASSLALIAGDRALQYF
TRBJ2-1 | TRBV12-3/TRBV12-4 | CASSAAAWVNEQFF
TRBJ2-3 | TRBV5-4 | CASSWGDLGQGTDTQYF
TRBJ1-1 | TRBV20-1 | CSASLWGQGYTEAFF
TRBJ2-2 | TRBV20-1 | CSARPVGAGPTGELFF
TRBJ2-7 | TRBV20-1 | CSAMTNEQYF
TRBJ1-1 | TRBV12-3/TRBV12-4 | CASSPLAPNTEAFF
TRBJ2-2 | TRBV5-1 | CASSSGTSEAGELFF
TRBJ1-1 | TRBV20-1 | CSAPTGFMNTEAFF
TRBJ2-1 | TRBV4-3 | CASSQDRSSPSYNEQFF
TRBJ2-2 | TRBV5-1 | CASSYQGADTGELFF
TRBJ2-3 | TRBV30 | CAWKGNTDTQYF
TRBJ1-3 | TRBV4-2 | CASSQGAGAGNTIYF
TRBJ2-3 | TRBV29-1 | CSVEGQTDTQYF
TRBJ2-5 | TRBV7-9 | CASSPGGAYDTQYF
TRBJ2-1 | TRBV5-1 | CATTGEIINEQFF
TRBJ2-7 | TRBV28 | CASSNTGTVSYEQYF
TRBJ2-7 | TRBV7-6 | CASAMGQGIYEQYF